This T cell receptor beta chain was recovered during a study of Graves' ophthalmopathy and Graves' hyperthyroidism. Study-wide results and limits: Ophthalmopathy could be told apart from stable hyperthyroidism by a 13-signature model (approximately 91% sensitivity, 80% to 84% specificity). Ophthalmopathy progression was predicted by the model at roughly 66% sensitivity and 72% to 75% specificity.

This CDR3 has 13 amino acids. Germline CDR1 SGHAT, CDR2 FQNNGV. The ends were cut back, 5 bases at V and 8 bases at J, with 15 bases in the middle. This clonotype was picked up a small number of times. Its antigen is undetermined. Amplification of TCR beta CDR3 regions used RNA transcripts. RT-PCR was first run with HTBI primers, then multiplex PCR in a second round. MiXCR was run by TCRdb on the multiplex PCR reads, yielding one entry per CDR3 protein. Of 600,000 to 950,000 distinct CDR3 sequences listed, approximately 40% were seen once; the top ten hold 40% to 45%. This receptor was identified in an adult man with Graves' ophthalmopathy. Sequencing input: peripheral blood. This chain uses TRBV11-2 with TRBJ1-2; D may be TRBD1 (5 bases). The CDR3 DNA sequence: TGTGCCAGCAGCGTAAGGGGAGAACGGGGCTACACCTTC. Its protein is CASSVRGERGYTF.